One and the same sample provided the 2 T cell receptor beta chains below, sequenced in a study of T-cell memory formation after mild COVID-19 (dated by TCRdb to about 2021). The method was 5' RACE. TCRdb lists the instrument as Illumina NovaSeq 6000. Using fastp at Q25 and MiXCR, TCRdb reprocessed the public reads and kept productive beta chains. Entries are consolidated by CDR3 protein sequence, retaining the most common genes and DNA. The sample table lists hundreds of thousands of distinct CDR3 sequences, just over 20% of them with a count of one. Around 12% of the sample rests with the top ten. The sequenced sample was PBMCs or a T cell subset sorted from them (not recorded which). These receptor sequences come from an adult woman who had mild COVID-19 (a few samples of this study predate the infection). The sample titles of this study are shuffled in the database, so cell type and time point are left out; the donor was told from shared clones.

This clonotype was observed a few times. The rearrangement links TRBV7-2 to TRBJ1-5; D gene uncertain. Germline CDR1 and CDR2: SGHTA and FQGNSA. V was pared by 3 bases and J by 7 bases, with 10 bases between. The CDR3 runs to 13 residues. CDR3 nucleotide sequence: TGTGCCAGCAGCTTTCGCAGAGACCAGCCCCAGCATTTT. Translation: CASSFRRDQPQHF.

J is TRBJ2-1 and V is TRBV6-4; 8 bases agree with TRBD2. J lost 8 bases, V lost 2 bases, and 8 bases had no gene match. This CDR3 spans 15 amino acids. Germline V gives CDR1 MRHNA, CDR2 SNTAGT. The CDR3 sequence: CASSDRIGGADEQFF. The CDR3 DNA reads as TGTGCCAGCAGTGACCGTATCGGGGGGGCGGATGAGCAGTTCTTC.